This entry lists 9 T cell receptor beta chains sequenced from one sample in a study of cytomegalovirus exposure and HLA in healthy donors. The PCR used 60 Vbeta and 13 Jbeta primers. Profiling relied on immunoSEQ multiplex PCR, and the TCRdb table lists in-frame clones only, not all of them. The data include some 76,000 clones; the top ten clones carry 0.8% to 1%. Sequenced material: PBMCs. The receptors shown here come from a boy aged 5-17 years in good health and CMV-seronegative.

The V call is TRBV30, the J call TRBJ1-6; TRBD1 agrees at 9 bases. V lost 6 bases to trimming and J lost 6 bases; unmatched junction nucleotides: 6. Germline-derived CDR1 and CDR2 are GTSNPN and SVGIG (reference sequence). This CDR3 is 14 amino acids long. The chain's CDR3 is CACLMGQGNSPLHF. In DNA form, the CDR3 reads TGTGCCTGCCTCATGGGACAGGGTAATTCACCCCTCCACTTT.

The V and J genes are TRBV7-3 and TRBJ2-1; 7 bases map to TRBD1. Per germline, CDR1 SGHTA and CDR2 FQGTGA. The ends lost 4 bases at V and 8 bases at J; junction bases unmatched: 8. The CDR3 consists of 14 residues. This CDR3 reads CASSSTTGTYEQFF. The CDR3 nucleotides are TGTGCCAGCAGCTCGACGACAGGGACATATGAGCAGTTCTTC.

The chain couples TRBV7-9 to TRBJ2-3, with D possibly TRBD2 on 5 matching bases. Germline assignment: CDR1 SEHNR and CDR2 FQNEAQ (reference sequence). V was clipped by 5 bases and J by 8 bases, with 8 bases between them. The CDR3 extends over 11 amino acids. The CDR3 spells CASSPGITQYF. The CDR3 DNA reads TGTGCCAGCAGCCCGGGGATTACGCAGTATTTT. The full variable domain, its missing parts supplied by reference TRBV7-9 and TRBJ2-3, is DTGVSQNPRHKITKRGQNVTFRCDPISEHNRLYWYRQTLGQGPEFLTYFQNEAQLEKSRLLSDRFSAERPKGSFSTLEIQRTEQGDSAMYLCASSPGITQYFGPGTRLTVL.

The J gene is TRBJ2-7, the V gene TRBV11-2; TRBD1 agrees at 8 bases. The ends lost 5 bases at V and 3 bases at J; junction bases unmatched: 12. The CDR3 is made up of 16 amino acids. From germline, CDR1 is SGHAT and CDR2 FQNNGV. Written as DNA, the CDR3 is TGTGCCAGCAGCGGGCTCGACAGGGGTGGGGGCTACGAGCAGTACTTC. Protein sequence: CASSGLDRGGGYEQYF.

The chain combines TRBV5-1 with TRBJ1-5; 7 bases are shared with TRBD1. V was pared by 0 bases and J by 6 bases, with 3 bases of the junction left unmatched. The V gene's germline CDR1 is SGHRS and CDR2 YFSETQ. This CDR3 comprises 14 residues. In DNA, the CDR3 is TGCGCCAGCAGCTTGGAGGCAGGGGGTCAGCCCCAGCATTTT. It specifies CASSLEAGGQPQHF.

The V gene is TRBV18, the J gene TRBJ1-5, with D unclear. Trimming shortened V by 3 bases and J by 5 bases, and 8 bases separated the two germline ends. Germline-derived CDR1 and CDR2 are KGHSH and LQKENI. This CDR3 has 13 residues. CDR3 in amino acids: CASSPLADQPQHF. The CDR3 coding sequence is TGTGCCAGCTCACCCCTGGCGGATCAGCCCCAGCATTTT. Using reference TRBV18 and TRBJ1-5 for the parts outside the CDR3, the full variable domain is NAGVMQNPRHLVRRRGQEARLRCSPMKGHSHVYWYRQLPEEGLKFMVYLQKENIIDESGMPKERFSAEFPKEGPSILRIQQVVRGDSAAYFCASSPLADQPQHFGDGTRLSIL.

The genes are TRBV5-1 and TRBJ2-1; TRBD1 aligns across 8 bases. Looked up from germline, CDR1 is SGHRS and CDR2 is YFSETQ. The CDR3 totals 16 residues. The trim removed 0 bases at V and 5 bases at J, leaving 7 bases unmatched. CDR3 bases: TGCGCCAGCAGCTTGGCCGGGACAGGCAAAGACAATGAGCAGTTCTTC. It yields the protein CASSLAGTGKDNEQFF.

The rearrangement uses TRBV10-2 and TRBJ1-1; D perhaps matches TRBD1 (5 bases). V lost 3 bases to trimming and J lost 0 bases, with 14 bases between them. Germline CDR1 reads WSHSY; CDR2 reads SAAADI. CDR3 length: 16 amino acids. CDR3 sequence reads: CASSDLGGSMNTEAFF. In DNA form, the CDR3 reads TGCGCCAGCAGTGACCTCGGGGGATCAATGAACACTGAAGCTTTCTTT.

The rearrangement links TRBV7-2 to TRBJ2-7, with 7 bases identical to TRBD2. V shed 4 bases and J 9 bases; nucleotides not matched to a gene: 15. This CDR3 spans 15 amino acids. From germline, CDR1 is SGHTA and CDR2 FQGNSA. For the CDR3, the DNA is TGTGCCAGCAGCTCGGATAGCGTTCTAACGGGAGGGCAGTACTTC. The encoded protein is CASSSDSVLTGGQYF.